This entry lists 9 T cell receptor beta chains sequenced from one sample in a study of T cell responses to AZD1222 COVID-19 vaccine. Profiled with immunoSEQ multiplex PCR; TCRdb holds only in-frame clones, not every one. The sample includes 77,000 or so clones, 85% to 90% of them seen just once. The sample here was peripheral blood, taken on day 0 of AZD1222 vaccination. These receptors were taken from an adult in good health.

J is TRBJ2-2 and V is TRBV18, with 8 bases that match TRBD1. With 3 bases clipped from V and 0 bases from J, the junction kept 0 bases outside the gene matches. The CDR3 contains 15 residues. Germline loops: CDR1 KGHSH, CDR2 LQKENI. The CDR3 sequence: CASSPGQANTGELFF. The DNA of the CDR3 is TGTGCCAGCTCACCGGGACAGGCGAACACCGGGGAGCTGTTTTTT.

The rearrangement links TRBV14 to TRBJ1-4; D not resolved. The germline gives CDR1 SGHDN, CDR2 FVKESK. The CDR3 is made up of 16 amino acids. V was shortened by 1 base and J by 8 bases, with 17 bases between the two germline ends. The CDR3 spells CASSQGWVTGGEKLFF. DNA of the CDR3: TGTGCCAGCAGCCAAGGTTGGGTTACGGGCGGGGAAAAACTGTTTTTT. The complete variable domain, with remaining parts taken from reference TRBV14 and TRBJ1-4, reads EAGVTQFPSHSVIEKGQTVTLRCDPISGHDNLYWYRRVMGKEIKFLLHFVKESKQDESGMPNNRFLAERTGGTYSTLKVQPAELEDSGVYFCASSQGWVTGGEKLFFGSGTQLSVL.

The J gene is TRBJ2-6, the V gene TRBV3-1 (or the pseudogene TRBV3-2); D gene ambiguous. The V end was cut by 2 bases, the J end by 4 bases, with 9 bases between. The CDR3 has 15 amino acids. Germline V lookup: CDR1 LGHDT, CDR2 YNNKEL (reference sequence). The CDR3 here is CASSQRAPGANVLTF. As DNA, the CDR3 is TGTGCCAGCAGCCAACGGGCCCCCGGGGCCAACGTCCTGACTTTC.

The chain links TRBV27 to TRBJ2-1, with D possibly matching TRBD2 (5 bases). Per germline, CDR1 MNHEY and CDR2 SMNVEV (reference sequence). Trimming left V 7 bases short and J 8 bases short, with 15 bases between. The CDR3 extends over 13 amino acids. CDR3 sequence (DNA): TGTGCCAGCATCAATTCGGCGCGGGATGAGCAGTTCTTC. Translated, it gives CASINSARDEQFF.

This chain uses TRBV20-1 with TRBJ1-1; D uncertain. V lost 3 bases to trimming and J lost 1 base, with 6 bases between them. The CDR3 totals 12 residues. Germline CDR1 is DFQATT and CDR2 is SNEGSKA (reference sequence). The CDR3 region has the DNA TGCAGTGCTAGTAGGCCGAACACTGAAGCTTTCTTT. Translated, it gives CSASRPNTEAFF.

This clone appeared a single time. CDR3 in amino acids: CASSTPGQGHYGYTF. CDR3 DNA: TGTGCCAGCTCGACCCCCGGACAGGGTCACTATGGCTACACCTTC. The V gene is TRBV28, the J gene TRBJ1-2, with 8 positions matching TRBD1. V shed 8 bases and J 3 bases; nucleotides not matched to a gene: 11. Germline CDR1 MDHEN, CDR2 SYDVKM. CDR3 size: 15 residues.

V gene TRBV2 combines with J gene TRBJ1-3; no reliable D call. CDR3 length equals 15 residues. Germline lookup yields CDR1 SNHLY and CDR2 FYNNEI. Trimming shortened V by 1 base and J by 4 bases, and 11 bases separated the two germline ends. The CDR3 protein is CASSEGRVWGNTIYF. DNA of the CDR3: TGTGCCAGCAGTGAAGGGAGGGTGTGGGGAAACACCATATATTTT. Supplemented by reference TRBV2 and TRBJ1-3, the full variable domain reads EPEVTQTPSHQVTQMGQEVILRCVPISNHLYFYWYRQILGQKVEFLVSFYNNEISEKSEIFDDQFSVERPDGSNFTLKIRSTKLEDSAMYFCASSEGRVWGNTIYFGEGSWLTVV.

This clone was recorded once. The sample carries other DNA sequences with the same CDR3. The chain combines TRBV6-5 with TRBJ1-1; D gene ambiguous. Per germline, CDR1 MNHEY and CDR2 SVGAGI. V lost 0 bases and J 4 bases, leaving 6 bases between the germline ends. This CDR3 spans 13 amino acids. The CDR3 nucleotides are TGTGCCAGCAGTTACTCAGGGTCCACTGAAGCTTTCTTT. This sequence encodes CASSYSGSTEAFF.

This clone was recorded a few times. V gene TRBV28 combines with J gene TRBJ1-5; D is possibly TRBD1 (6 bases). Per the germline V gene, CDR1 is MDHEN and CDR2 is SYDVKM. The CDR3 spans 13 residues. Trimming removed 5 bases at V and 7 bases at J, with 12 bases between. CDR3 in amino acids: CASSKTGYQPQHF. CDR3 bases: TGTGCCAGCAGTAAGACAGGTTACCAGCCCCAGCATTTT.